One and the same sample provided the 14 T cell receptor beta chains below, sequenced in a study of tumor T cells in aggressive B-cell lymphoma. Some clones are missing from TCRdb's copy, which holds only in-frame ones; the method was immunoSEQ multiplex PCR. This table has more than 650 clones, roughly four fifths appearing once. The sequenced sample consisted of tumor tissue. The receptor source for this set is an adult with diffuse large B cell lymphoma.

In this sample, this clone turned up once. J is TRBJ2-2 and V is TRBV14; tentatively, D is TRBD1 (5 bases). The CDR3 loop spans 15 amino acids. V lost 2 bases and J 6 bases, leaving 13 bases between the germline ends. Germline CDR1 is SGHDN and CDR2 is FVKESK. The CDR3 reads CASSQPGNWAGELFF. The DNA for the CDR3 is TGTGCCAGCAGCCAACCAGGGAATTGGGCCGGGGAGCTGTTTTTT.

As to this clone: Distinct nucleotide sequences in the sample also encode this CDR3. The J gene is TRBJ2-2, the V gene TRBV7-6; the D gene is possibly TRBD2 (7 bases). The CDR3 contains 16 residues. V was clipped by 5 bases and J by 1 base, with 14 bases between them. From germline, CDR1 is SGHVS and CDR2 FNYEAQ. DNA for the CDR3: TGTGCCAGCAGCCCGACAGGCGGGAGGAACACCGGGGAGCTGTTTTTT. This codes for CASSPTGGRNTGELFF. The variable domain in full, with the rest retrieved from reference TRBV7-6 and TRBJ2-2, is GAGVSQSPRYKVTKRGQDVALRCDPISGHVSLYWYRQALGQGPEFLTYFNYEAQQDKSGLPNDRFSAERPEGSISTLTIQRTEQRDSAMYRCASSPTGGRNTGELFFGEGSRLTVL.

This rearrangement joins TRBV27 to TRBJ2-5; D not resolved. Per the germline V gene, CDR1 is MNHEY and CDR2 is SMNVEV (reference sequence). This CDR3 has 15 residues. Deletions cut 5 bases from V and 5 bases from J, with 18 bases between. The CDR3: CASSPTLESRETQYF. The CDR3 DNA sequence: TGTGCCAGCAGTCCGACCCTGGAGAGTAGGGAGACCCAGTACTTC.

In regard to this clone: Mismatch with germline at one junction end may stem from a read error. This CDR3 is CASSPGGSYEQYF. CDR3 DNA sequence: TGTGCCAGCAGCCCCGGAGGGTCCTACGAGCAGTATTTC. The chain employs TRBV9 and TRBJ2-7; tentative D call: TRBD2 (6 bases). CDR1 and CDR2 from the germline V gene are SGDLS and YYNGEE. This CDR3 region has 13 residues.

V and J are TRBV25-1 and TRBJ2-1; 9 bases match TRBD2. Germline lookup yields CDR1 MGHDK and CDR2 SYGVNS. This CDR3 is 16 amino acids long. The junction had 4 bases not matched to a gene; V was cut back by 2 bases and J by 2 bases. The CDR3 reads CASSEPGLATYNEQFF. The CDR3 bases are TGTGCCAGCAGTGAACCGGGACTAGCAACCTACAATGAGCAGTTCTTC.

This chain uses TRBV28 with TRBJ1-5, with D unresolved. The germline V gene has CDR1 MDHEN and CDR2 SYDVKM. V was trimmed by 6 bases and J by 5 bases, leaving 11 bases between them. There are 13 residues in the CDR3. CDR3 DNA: TGTGCCAGCAGCCTCGGGAGAGATCAGCCCCAGCATTTT. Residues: CASSLGRDQPQHF.

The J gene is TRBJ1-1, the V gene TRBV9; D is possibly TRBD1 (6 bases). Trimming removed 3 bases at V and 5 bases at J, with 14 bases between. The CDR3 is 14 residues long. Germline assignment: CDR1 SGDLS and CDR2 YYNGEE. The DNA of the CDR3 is TGTGCCAGCAGCGGTTCAAGGGGGATTACTGAAGCTTTCTTT. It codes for CASSGSRGITEAFF.

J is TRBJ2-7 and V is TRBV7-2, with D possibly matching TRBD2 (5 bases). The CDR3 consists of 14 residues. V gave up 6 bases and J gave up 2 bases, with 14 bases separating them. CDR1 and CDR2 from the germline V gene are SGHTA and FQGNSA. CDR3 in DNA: TGTGCCAGCAGGGATACTAGTGGTCCCTACGAGCAGTACTTC. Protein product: CASRDTSGPYEQYF. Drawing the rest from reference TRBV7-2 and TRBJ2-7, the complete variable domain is GAGVSQSPSNKVTEKGKDVELRCDPISGHTALYWYRQSLGQGLEFLIYFQGNSAPDKSGLPSDRFSAERTGGSVSTLTIQRTQQEDSAVYLCASRDTSGPYEQYFGPGTRLTVT.

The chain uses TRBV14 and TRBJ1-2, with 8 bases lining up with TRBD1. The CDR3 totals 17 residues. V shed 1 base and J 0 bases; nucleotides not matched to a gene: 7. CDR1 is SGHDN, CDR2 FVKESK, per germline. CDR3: CASSQGTGIFANYGYTF. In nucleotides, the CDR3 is TGTGCCAGCAGCCAAGGGACAGGGATATTTGCTAACTATGGCTACACCTTC.

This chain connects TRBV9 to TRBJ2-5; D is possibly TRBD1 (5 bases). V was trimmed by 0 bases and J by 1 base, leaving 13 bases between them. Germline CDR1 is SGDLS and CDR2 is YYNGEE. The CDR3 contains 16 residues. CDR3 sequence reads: CASSVGEGQGQETQYF. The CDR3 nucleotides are TGTGCCAGCAGCGTAGGGGAAGGGCAGGGCCAAGAGACCCAGTACTTC.

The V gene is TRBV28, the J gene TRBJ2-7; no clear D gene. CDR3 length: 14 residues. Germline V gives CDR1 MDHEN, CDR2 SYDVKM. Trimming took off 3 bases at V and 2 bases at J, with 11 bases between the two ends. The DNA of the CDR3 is TGTGCCAGCAGTTTTCTCACAGAGCCCTACGAGCAGTACTTC. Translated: CASSFLTEPYEQYF.

Written as DNA, the CDR3 is TGCGCCAGCGGACAGGGAGGATACGAGCAGTACTTC. It encodes CASGQGGYEQYF. The rearrangement uses TRBV10-2 and TRBJ2-7, with 8 bases matching TRBD1. This CDR3 has 12 amino acids. Germline trimming cut 8 bases from V and 4 bases from J; bases unmatched to any gene: 4. Germline CDR1 reads WSHSY; CDR2 reads SAAADI.

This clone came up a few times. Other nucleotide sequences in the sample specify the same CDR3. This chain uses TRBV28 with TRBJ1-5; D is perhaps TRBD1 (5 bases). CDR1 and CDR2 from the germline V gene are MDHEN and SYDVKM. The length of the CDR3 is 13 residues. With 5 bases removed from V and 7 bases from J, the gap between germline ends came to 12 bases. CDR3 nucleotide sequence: TGTGCCAGCAGTCTTGGGGGGGACCAGCCCCAGCATTTT. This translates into CASSLGGDQPQHF. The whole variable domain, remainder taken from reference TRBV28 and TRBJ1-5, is DVKVTQSSRYLVKRTGEKVFLECVQDMDHENMFWYRQDPGLGLRLIYFSYDVKMKEKGDIPEGYSVSREKKERFSLILESASTNQTSMYLCASSLGGDQPQHFGDGTRLSIL.

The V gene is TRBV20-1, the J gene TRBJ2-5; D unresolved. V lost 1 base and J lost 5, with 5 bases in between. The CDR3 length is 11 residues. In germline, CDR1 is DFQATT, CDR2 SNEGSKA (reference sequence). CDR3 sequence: CSARAVETQYF. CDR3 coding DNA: TGCAGTGCTAGAGCCGTGGAGACCCAGTACTTC.